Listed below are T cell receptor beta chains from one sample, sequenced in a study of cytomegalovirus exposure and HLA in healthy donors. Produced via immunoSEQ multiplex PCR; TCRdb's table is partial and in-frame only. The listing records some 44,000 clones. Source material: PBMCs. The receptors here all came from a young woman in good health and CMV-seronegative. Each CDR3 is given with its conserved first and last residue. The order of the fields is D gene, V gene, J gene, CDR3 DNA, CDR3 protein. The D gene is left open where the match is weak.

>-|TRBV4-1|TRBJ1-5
TGCGCCAGCAGCACACGACGGGATAGCAATCAGCCCCAGCATTTT
CASSTRRDSNQPQHF
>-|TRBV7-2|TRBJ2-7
TGTGCCAGCAGCTTACAGGGCTACGAGCAGTACTTC
CASSLQGYEQYF
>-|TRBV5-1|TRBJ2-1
TGCGCCAGCAGCTTGTGGCCTGACTCCGACAATGAGCAGTTCTTC
CASSLWPDSDNEQFF
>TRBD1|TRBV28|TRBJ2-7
TGTGCCAGCAGTCTCCTTCAACCCGGGACAGGGGGCGAGGACGAGCAGTACTTC
CASSLLQPGTGGEDEQYF
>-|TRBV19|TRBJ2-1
TGTGCCAGTAGTTCCGGGACACTGGGGGAGCAGTTCTTC
CASSSGTLGEQFF
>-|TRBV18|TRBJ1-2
TGTGCCAGCTCACCGGCGGGGGCACAACCTAACTATGGCTACACCTTC
CASSPAGAQPNYGYTF
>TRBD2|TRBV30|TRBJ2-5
TGTGCCTGGAGCGATACGGGACTAGCGGGAGCGGTGGGAGAGACCCAGTACTTC
CAWSDTGLAGAVGETQYF
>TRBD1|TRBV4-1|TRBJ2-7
TGCGCCAGCAGCCAAGGTTCCGAGAGGACAGGGTCCCACGAGCAGTACTTC
CASSQGSERTGSHEQYF
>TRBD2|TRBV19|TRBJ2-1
TGTGCCAGCAAGCGGGGAAATGAGCAGTTCTTC
CASKRGNEQFF
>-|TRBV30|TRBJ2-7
TGTGCCTGGAGTGCTATAGGGAGTGGTGCCTACGAGCAGTACTTC
CAWSAIGSGAYEQYF
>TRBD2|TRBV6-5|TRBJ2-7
TGTGCCAGCAGTTACTCGACGTCTAGCGGCTACGAGCAGTACTTC
CASSYSTSSGYEQYF
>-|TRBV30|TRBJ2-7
TGTGCCTGGAGGGGGGCCCTGGGCCGTGCCTACGAGCAGTACTTC
CAWRGALGRAYEQYF
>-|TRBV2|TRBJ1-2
TGTGCCAGCAGGGAAGGTCGGTCTAACTATGGCTACACCTTC
CASREGRSNYGYTF
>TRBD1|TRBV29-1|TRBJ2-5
TGCAGCGTTGGACAGGGGGCAGGGGAGACCCAGTACTTC
CSVGQGAGETQYF
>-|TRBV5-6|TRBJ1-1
TGTGCCAGCAGCCCCCGAGGGAGCACTGAAGCTTTCTTT
CASSPRGSTEAFF
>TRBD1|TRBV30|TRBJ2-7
TGTGCCTGGACCGGGACAGGGTCCTACGAGCAGTACTTC
CAWTGTGSYEQYF
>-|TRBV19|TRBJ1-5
TGTGCCAGCGATTGGGGGGGGAATCAGCCCCAGCATTTT
CASDWGGNQPQHF
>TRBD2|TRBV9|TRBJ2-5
TGTGCCAGCAGCCCAGGAGGGGGACTAGCGGAAGAGACCCAGTACTTC
CASSPGGGLAEETQYF
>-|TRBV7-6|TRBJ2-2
TGTGCCAGCAGCTTAGAAGACTCCGCGGAGCTGTTTTTT
CASSLEDSAELFF
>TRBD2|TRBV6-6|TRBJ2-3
TGTGCCAGCAGTTACACCAGCCGGGGGGTAGGAGAACCGTATTTT
CASSYTSRGVGEPYF
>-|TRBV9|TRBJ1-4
TGTGCCAGCAACCTACAGGGAGAGGACGAAAAACTGTTTTTT
CASNLQGEDEKLFF
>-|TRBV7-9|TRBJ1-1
TGTGCCAGCAGCTTAGAGGGAGAACACGGGAACACTGAAGCTTTCTTT
CASSLEGEHGNTEAFF
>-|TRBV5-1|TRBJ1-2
TGCGCCAGCAGCAACAGTGGGCGAGCTAACTATGGCTACACCTTC
CASSNSGRANYGYTF
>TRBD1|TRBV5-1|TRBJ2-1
TGCGCCAGCAGCTCCGGGACAGGGGTCGATGAGCAGTTCTTC
CASSSGTGVDEQFF
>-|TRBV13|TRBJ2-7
TGTGCCAGCAGCTTAGAAGGTAGCCGAAGAGAGCAGTACTTC
CASSLEGSRREQYF
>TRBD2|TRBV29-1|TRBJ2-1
TGCAGCGTAGGACTAGCGGGACCCGACAATGAGCAGTTCTTC
CSVGLAGPDNEQFF
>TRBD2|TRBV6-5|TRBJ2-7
TGTGCCAGCAGTTACGCGGGACTACGTGTCGACGAGCAGTACTTC
CASSYAGLRVDEQYF
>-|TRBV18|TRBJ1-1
TGTGCCAGCTCACCAAAGGGAACAGGGAACACTGAAGCTTTCTTT
CASSPKGTGNTEAFF
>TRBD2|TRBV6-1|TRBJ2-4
TGTGCCAGCTGGCTGGGAGGGGTGGCCAAAAACATTCAGTACTTC
CASWLGGVAKNIQYF
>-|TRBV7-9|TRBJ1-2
TGTGCCAGCAGCTTAGCGCTTGGACAAGAATATGGCTACACCTTC
CASSLALGQEYGYTF
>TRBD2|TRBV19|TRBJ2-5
TGTGCCAGTAGTATAGACGGAGCGGGACCCCAAGAGACCCAGTACTTC
CASSIDGAGPQETQYF
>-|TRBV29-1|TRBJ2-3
TGCAGCGTTAAACCCCTTTTCGGGACTCTTGAATATTTT
CSVKPLFGTLEYF
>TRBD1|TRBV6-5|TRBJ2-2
TGTGCCAGCAGTCAACAGGGGGCGGCCGGGGAGCTGTTTTTT
CASSQQGAAGELFF
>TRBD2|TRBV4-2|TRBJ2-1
TGTGCCAGCAGCCAAGGGGCGGGAGGTCCCCCCAATGAGCAGTTCTTC
CASSQGAGGPPNEQFF
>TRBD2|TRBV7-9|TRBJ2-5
TGTGCCAGCAGCGACCAGCGGGAGGCGGGGGTGGCCCAGTACTTC
CASSDQREAGVAQYF
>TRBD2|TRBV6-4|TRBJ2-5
TGTGCCAGCAGTGAAATAGCGGGAGGGCAAGAGACCCAGTACTTC
CASSEIAGGQETQYF
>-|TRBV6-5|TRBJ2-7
TGTGCCAGCAGTTACTCCGGATCTCCCCCGACGGGCGAGCAGTACTTC
CASSYSGSPPTGEQYF
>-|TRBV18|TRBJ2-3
TGTGCCAGCTCACCATTGAAAACGGGAATCACAGATACGCAGTATTTT
CASSPLKTGITDTQYF
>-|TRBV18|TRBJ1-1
TGTGCCAGCTCACCAACGGAGAGTTCCACTGAAGCTTTCTTT
CASSPTESSTEAFF
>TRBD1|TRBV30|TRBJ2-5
TGTGCCTCCGGGACAGATGAAGAGACCCAGTACTTC
CASGTDEETQYF
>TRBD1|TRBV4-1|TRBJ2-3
TGCGCCAGCAGCCAAGGGTCGGGACAGTTAATAGGTACGCAGTATTTT
CASSQGSGQLIGTQYF
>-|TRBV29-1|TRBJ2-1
TGCAGCGTTGGAGGACAGAACAATGAGCAGTTCTTC
CSVGGQNNEQFF
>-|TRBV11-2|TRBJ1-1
TGTGCCAGCAGAAAGTCCAGGGGTAGTGTGACTGAAGCTTTCTTT
CASRKSRGSVTEAFF
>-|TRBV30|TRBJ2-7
TGTGCCTGGAGTGGACTAGGAGGGGGCGTCTACTACGAGCAGTACTTC
CAWSGLGGGVYYEQYF
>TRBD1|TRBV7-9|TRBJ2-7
TGTGCCAGCAGCCCCGGACAGGGCCCTAGCGCCTACGAGCAGTACTTC
CASSPGQGPSAYEQYF
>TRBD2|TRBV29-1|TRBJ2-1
TGCAGCGCTGGACTAGCGGGAGGGTTCAATGAGCAGTTCTTC
CSAGLAGGFNEQFF
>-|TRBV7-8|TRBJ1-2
TGTGCCAGCAGCCTAAGACAGGCCTTGAACTATGGCTACACCTTC
CASSLRQALNYGYTF
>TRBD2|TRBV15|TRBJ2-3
TGTGCCACCGCCCCGAGTGGGCGGGGGGGGGATACGCAGTATTTT
CATAPSGRGGDTQYF
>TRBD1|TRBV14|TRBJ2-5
TGTGCCAGCAGGAGAAGGGGGCCCGGGGAGACCCAGTACTTC
CASRRRGPGETQYF
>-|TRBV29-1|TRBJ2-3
TGCAGCGTTGCCACATTGGTTCGCACAATTACGCAGTATTTT
CSVATLVRTITQYF
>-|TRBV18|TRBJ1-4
TGTGCCAGCTCACCGTCGACAGGTGCAACTAATGAAAAACTGTTTTTT
CASSPSTGATNEKLFF
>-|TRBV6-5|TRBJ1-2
TGTGCCAGCAGTTATAATGGAGGAGATGGCTACACCTTC
CASSYNGGDGYTF